This TCR beta chain was sequenced in a study of cytomegalovirus exposure and HLA in healthy donors. The PCR was carried out with 60 Vbeta primers and 13 Jbeta primers. TCRdb's copy holds only in-frame clones and misses some; the assay was immunoSEQ multiplex PCR. Here the sample spans about 97,000 clones, 65% to 85% being singletons. CDR1 and CDR2 from the germline V gene are SGHNT and YYREEE (reference sequence). The trim removed 4 bases at V and 1 base at J, leaving 15 bases unmatched. The CDR3 sequence is 18 residues long. V and J are TRBV5-4 and TRBJ2-3; 7 bases line up with TRBD2. Specimen: PBMCs. The source of this sequence is a man aged 50-60 years in good health and CMV-seronegative. In nucleotides, the CDR3 is TGTGCCAGCAGCCGGCCGTGGGGGGAGGGCTTGGGCACAGATACGCAGTATTTT. Translation: CASSRPWGEGLGTDTQYF.